This TCR beta chain was documented in a study of T cells in Graves' hyperthyroidism and ophthalmopathy. This clonotype turned up a few times. The antigen is undetermined. Overall study results and limits: Among clonotypes expanded in thyroid above 0.001, most were also found in blood.

V lost 3 bases to trimming and J lost 0 bases, with 23 bases between them. Germline values: CDR1 ENHRY, CDR2 SYGVKD. The CDR3 totals 19 residues. It was RNA transcripts that yielded the amplified TCR beta CDR3 regions. Primed by the HTBI set, a first-round RT-PCR was run on the TCR CDR3. TCRdb re-analysed the multiplex PCR reads in MiXCR, keeping a single row per CDR3 protein. The sample holds about 410,000 distinct CDR3 sequences, approximately 15% seen once. J is TRBJ1-2 and V is TRBV10-3; tentative D call: TRBD1 (5 bases). The origin of this receptor is a man between 18 and 29 years old with Graves' ophthalmopathy. Sequencing was performed on blood. CDR3: CAISDGQGSQLEANYGYTF. Here the CDR3 DNA reads TGTGCCATCAGTGATGGTCAGGGAAGCCAGCTAGAGGCTAACTATGGCTACACCTTC.